The 13 T cell receptor beta chains listed next were all sequenced from one sample in a study of control samples from healthy donors and cancer patients. Assay used: immunoSEQ multiplex PCR; TCRdb lists only in-frame clones, some missing. There are 150,000 or so clones in the sample; 80% to 95% occur only once, and roughly 5.5% lies in the top ten. Sequencing was carried out using blood. The receptors come from a man aged 18 to 29 in good health.

For this clone: The same CDR3 arises from other DNA sequences in this sample as well. This chain joins TRBV7-3 and TRBJ2-2; 12 nucleotides line up with TRBD2. CDR1 is SGHTA, CDR2 FQGTGA, per germline. The CDR3 contains 16 residues. J gave up 1 base and V 3 bases, and 0 bases lay outside the gene matches. DNA of the CDR3: TGTGCCAGCAGCTTGGGACTAGCGGGGAACACCGGGGAGCTGTTTTTT. This gives the protein CASSLGLAGNTGELFF.

This chain connects TRBV7-2 to TRBJ1-1, with 8 bases that match TRBD1. This CDR3 region has 13 residues. The germline V gene has CDR1 SGHTA and CDR2 FQGNSA. Losses at the gene ends were 5 bases for V and 8 bases for J; bases not matched to a gene: 7. Here the CDR3 DNA reads TGTGCCAGCAGCGCCAGGGGGCGCGAGGAAGCTTTCTTT. Encoded protein: CASSARGREEAFF.

The CDR3 region has the DNA TGCGCCAGCAGCCAAACGGTGGTCGCTGAAGCTTTCTTT. It yields the protein CASSQTVVAEAFF. The V gene is TRBV4-1, the J gene TRBJ1-1; D not certain. Trimming pared 2 bases from V and 6 bases from J, leaving 10 bases between. Per the germline V gene, CDR1 is MGHRA and CDR2 is YSYEKL. The CDR3 is 13 residues long.

The rearrangement uses TRBV18 and TRBJ2-1; 8 bases match TRBD2. Looked up from germline, CDR1 is KGHSH and CDR2 is LQKENI. The J segment lost 3 bases and the V segment lost 4 bases, leaving 2 bases of the junction unmatched. This CDR3 has 14 residues. The CDR3 loop reads CASSQSGSYNEQFF. CDR3 nucleotides: TGTGCCAGCTCACAAAGCGGGAGCTACAATGAGCAGTTCTTC.

This clone appeared once. The gene calls are TRBV7-9 and TRBJ2-1, with 8 bases identical to TRBD1. V was pared by 4 bases and J by 4 bases, with 12 bases of the junction left unmatched. The germline V gene has CDR1 SEHNR and CDR2 FQNEAQ (reference sequence). This CDR3 region has 17 residues. The CDR3 here is CASSSTGAGGTYNEQFF. The DNA for the CDR3 is TGTGCCAGCAGCTCGACAGGGGCCGGAGGCACTTACAATGAGCAGTTCTTC. Together with reference TRBV7-9 and TRBJ2-1, the CDR3 gives the full variable domain: DTGVSQNPRHKITKRGQNVTFRCDPISEHNRLYWYRQTLGQGPEFLTYFQNEAQLEKSRLLSDRFSAERPKGSFSTLEIQRTEQGDSAMYLCASSSTGAGGTYNEQFFGPGTRLTVL.

CDR3 sequence (DNA): TGCGCCAGCAGCTTAGTGATGGGACAGGGGAACTATGGCTACACCTTC. This translates into CASSLVMGQGNYGYTF. The V gene is TRBV4-1, the J gene TRBJ1-2; the match to TRBD1 covers 10 bases. V dropped 5 bases and J dropped 2; count of bases not matched to a gene: 8. The CDR3 sequence is 16 residues long. CDR1 is MGHRA and CDR2 is YSYEKL in the germline V gene.

The rearrangement links TRBV6-5 to TRBJ2-7; no clear D gene. Germline V gene data show CDR1 as MNHEY and CDR2 as SVGAGI. The CDR3 consists of 14 residues. The V end lost 2 bases, the J end lost 3 bases, and 11 bases lay between the germline ends. CDR3 DNA sequence: TGTGCCAGCAGTTACCGGTCCGGAGACTACGAGCAGTACTTC. Its translation is CASSYRSGDYEQYF.

The chain links TRBV11-2 to TRBJ2-7, with 13 positions matching TRBD2. V shed 5 bases and J 2 bases; nucleotides not matched to a gene: 3. CDR3 length: 15 amino acids. CDR1 and CDR2 (germline): SGHAT, FQNNGV. CDR3 sequence reads: CASSVGLAGAYEQYF. As DNA, the CDR3 is TGTGCCAGCAGCGTTGGACTAGCGGGAGCCTACGAGCAGTACTTC.

This sequence joins TRBV9 and TRBJ1-1; D not resolved. Trimming took off 0 bases at V and 5 bases at J, with 11 bases between the two ends. CDR1 SGDLS and CDR2 YYNGEE come from the germline V gene. There are 14 residues in the CDR3. The CDR3 coding sequence is TGTGCCAGCAGCGTAGATTTACACCAGACTGAAGCTTTCTTT. Its translation is CASSVDLHQTEAFF.

V gene TRBV11-2 combines with J gene TRBJ1-2; D might be TRBD1 (5 bases). Per the germline V gene, CDR1 is SGHAT and CDR2 is FQNNGV. CDR3 size: 13 residues. V was cut by 3 bases and J by 3 bases, with 8 bases left in between. CDR3 nucleotide sequence: TGTGCCAGCAGCTTTGGGGGAGACTATGGCTACACCTTC. This translates into CASSFGGDYGYTF.

The genes are TRBV6-2 or TRBV6-3 and TRBJ2-1, with TRBD1 matching over 7 bases. Germline values: CDR1 MNHEY, CDR2 SVGEGT. V dropped 0 bases and J dropped 1; count of bases not matched to a gene: 3. The CDR3 spans 16 residues. Here the CDR3 reads CASSYSTGRSYNEQFF. CDR3 sequence (DNA): TGTGCCAGCAGTTACTCGACAGGGCGGTCCTACAATGAGCAGTTCTTC.

The chain couples TRBV4-2 to TRBJ1-3, with 7 bases lining up with TRBD1. The V and J ends lost 1 base and 0 bases, in that order; junction bases with no gene match: 21. The germline V gene encodes CDR1 LGHNA and CDR2 YNFKEQ. This CDR3 has 22 residues. The CDR3 nucleotides are TGTGCCAGCAGCCAAGTTGGGCGACAGGGACACTCTAACACCTACTCTGGAAACACCATATATTTT. Translated: CASSQVGRQGHSNTYSGNTIYF.

This chain joins TRBV6-5 and TRBJ2-1; D perhaps matches TRBD2 (6 bases). The V and J ends lost 8 bases and 8 bases respectively, with 10 bases between them. The CDR3 consists of 11 residues. Germline CDR1 and CDR2: MNHEY and SVGAGI. CDR3 amino acids: CASRGLDEQFF. In nucleotides, the CDR3 is TGTGCCAGCCGGGGGTTAGATGAGCAGTTCTTC.